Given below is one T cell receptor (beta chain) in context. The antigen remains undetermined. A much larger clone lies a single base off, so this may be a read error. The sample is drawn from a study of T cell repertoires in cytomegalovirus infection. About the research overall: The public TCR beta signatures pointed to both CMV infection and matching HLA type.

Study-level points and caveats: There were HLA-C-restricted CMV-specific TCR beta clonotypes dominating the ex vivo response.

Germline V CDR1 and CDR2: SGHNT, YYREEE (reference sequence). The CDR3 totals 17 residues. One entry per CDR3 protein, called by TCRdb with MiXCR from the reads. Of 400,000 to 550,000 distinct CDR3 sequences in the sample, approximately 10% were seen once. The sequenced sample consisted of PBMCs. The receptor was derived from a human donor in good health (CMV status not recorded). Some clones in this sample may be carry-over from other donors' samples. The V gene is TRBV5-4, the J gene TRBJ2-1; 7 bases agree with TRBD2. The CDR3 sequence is CASSLSSGGESYNGQFF. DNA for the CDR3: TGTGCCAGCAGCTTAAGTTCGGGAGGCGAATCCTACAATGGGCAGTTCTTC.